A selection of T cell receptor beta chains follows, all from one sample in a study of cytomegalovirus exposure and HLA in healthy donors. Some clones are missing from TCRdb's copy, which holds only in-frame ones; the method was immunoSEQ multiplex PCR. The sample carries 150,000 to 200,000 clones, around 80% recorded once. The sequencing input was PBMCs. Source of these receptors: a man aged 40-50 years in good health and CMV-seropositive. The CDR3 runs from the conserved cysteine through the conserved F or W. Fields, in order: J gene, clone size, CDR3 length, D gene, V gene, CDR3 DNA, CDR3 protein. D genes are given only for firm matches. The listing skips clone size in some rows; elsewhere it reads once, few, many or a size class.

j_gene: TRBJ1-3; abundance: few; len: 15; d_gene: .; v_gene: TRBV30; CDR3nt: TGTGCCTGGAGTGTAGGACAGAGCTCTGGAAACACCATATATTTT; CDR3aa: CAWSVGQSSGNTIYF
j_gene: TRBJ2-7; abundance: once; len: 13; d_gene: .; v_gene: TRBV28; CDR3nt: TGTGCCAGCAGTTTACAGATCACCTACGAGCAGTACTTC; CDR3aa: CASSLQITYEQYF
j_gene: TRBJ1-2; abundance: .; len: 17; d_gene: TRBD1; v_gene: TRBV29-1; CDR3nt: TGCAGCGTCGACAGGGGGACCGGGAGGGGCTCTAACTATGGCTACACCTTC; CDR3aa: CSVDRGTGRGSNYGYTF
j_gene: TRBJ2-6; abundance: .; len: 15; d_gene: .; v_gene: TRBV7-3; CDR3nt: TGTGCCAGCAGCTCTACAGGGTTTGGGGCCAACGTCCTGACTTTC; CDR3aa: CASSSTGFGANVLTF
j_gene: TRBJ2-1; abundance: .; len: 14; d_gene: .; v_gene: TRBV6-1; CDR3nt: TGTGCCAGCACCTACAGCCAGACGACCAATGAGCAGTTCTTC; CDR3aa: CASTYSQTTNEQFF
j_gene: TRBJ2-2; abundance: once; len: 15; d_gene: .; v_gene: TRBV10-1; CDR3nt: TGCGCCAGCAGTGATTGGGGGCGGGACACCGGGGAGCTGTTTTTT; CDR3aa: CASSDWGRDTGELFF
j_gene: TRBJ1-3; abundance: .; len: 13; d_gene: TRBD1; v_gene: TRBV30; CDR3nt: TGTGCCTGGGGGACAGGGGGAGGAAACACCATATATTTT; CDR3aa: CAWGTGGGNTIYF
j_gene: TRBJ2-7; abundance: .; len: 16; d_gene: TRBD2; v_gene: TRBV13; CDR3nt: TGTGCCAGCAGCCTAGGGACTAGCGGGAGTCCCTACGAGCAGTACTTC; CDR3aa: CASSLGTSGSPYEQYF
j_gene: TRBJ1-1; abundance: .; len: 13; d_gene: TRBD1; v_gene: TRBV6-6; CDR3nt: TGTGCCAGCAGTTGGGGACAGGGCGCTGAAGCTTTCTTT; CDR3aa: CASSWGQGAEAFF
j_gene: TRBJ2-1; abundance: .; len: 15; d_gene: .; v_gene: TRBV5-5; CDR3nt: TGTGCCAGCAGCGCCCCAGGGGGGCTCTACAATGAGCAGTTCTTC; CDR3aa: CASSAPGGLYNEQFF
j_gene: TRBJ2-5; abundance: .; len: 13; d_gene: .; v_gene: TRBV5-6; CDR3nt: TGTGCCAGCAGTTACCCCGGACAGGAGACCCAGTACTTC; CDR3aa: CASSYPGQETQYF
j_gene: TRBJ1-2; abundance: .; len: 13; d_gene: .; v_gene: TRBV10-3; CDR3nt: TGTGCCATCAGTGAGCAGGGCAGCTATGGCTACACCTTC; CDR3aa: CAISEQGSYGYTF
j_gene: TRBJ1-2; abundance: .; len: 16; d_gene: TRBD1; v_gene: TRBV12-5; CDR3nt: TGTGCTAGTGGTTCACCGCGGACAGGGGTAAACTATGGCTACACCTTC; CDR3aa: CASGSPRTGVNYGYTF
j_gene: TRBJ1-2; abundance: .; len: 14; d_gene: TRBD1; v_gene: TRBV7-2; CDR3nt: TGTGCCAGCAGCACACAGGGGGCTGACTATGGCTACACCTTC; CDR3aa: CASSTQGADYGYTF
j_gene: TRBJ2-1; abundance: .; len: 13; d_gene: .; v_gene: TRBV7-2; CDR3nt: TGTGCCAGCAGCCCAGGGACTCACAATGAGCAGTTCTTC; CDR3aa: CASSPGTHNEQFF
j_gene: TRBJ2-1; abundance: .; len: 13; d_gene: .; v_gene: TRBV4-3; CDR3nt: TGCGCCAGCAGCCAAGCAGGGAGGAATGAGCAGTTCTTC; CDR3aa: CASSQAGRNEQFF
j_gene: TRBJ1-1; abundance: once; len: 15; d_gene: .; v_gene: TRBV10-3; CDR3nt: TGTGCCATCAGTGAGATGAACAGGAGGGACACTGAAGCTTTCTTT; CDR3aa: CAISEMNRRDTEAFF
j_gene: TRBJ2-1; abundance: .; len: 18; d_gene: TRBD2; v_gene: TRBV4-3; CDR3nt: TGCGCCAGCAGCCAAGTATCTAGCGGGAGGGGCCCCTACAATGAGCAGTTCTTC; CDR3aa: CASSQVSSGRGPYNEQFF
j_gene: TRBJ2-2; abundance: .; len: 16; d_gene: .; v_gene: TRBV7-9; CDR3nt: TGTGCCAGCACCTCGGGCGGGACAGTTAACACCGGGGAGCTGTTTTTT; CDR3aa: CASTSGGTVNTGELFF
j_gene: TRBJ2-1; abundance: .; len: 14; d_gene: TRBD2; v_gene: TRBV19; CDR3nt: TGTGCCAGTAGTATGGGGACTACAATCTATGAGCAGTTCTTC; CDR3aa: CASSMGTTIYEQFF
j_gene: TRBJ2-3; abundance: .; len: 16; d_gene: TRBD2; v_gene: TRBV12-5; CDR3nt: TGTGCTAGTGGTTTGATACTAGCGGCGAGAGTGGATACGCAGTATTTT; CDR3aa: CASGLILAARVDTQYF
j_gene: TRBJ1-3; abundance: .; len: 17; d_gene: .; v_gene: TRBV5-5; CDR3nt: TGTGCCAGCAGCGCGGAACCGGGTCCGCGCTCTGGAAACACCATATATTTT; CDR3aa: CASSAEPGPRSGNTIYF
j_gene: TRBJ2-1; abundance: .; len: 15; d_gene: TRBD1; v_gene: TRBV7-9; CDR3nt: TGTGCCAGCAGCTTTCGGACAGGGGGCTGGAATGAGCAGTTCTTC; CDR3aa: CASSFRTGGWNEQFF
j_gene: TRBJ2-1; abundance: .; len: 14; d_gene: .; v_gene: TRBV27; CDR3nt: TGTGCCAGCAGCCTCATGAGCGCCTACAATGAGCAGTTCTTC; CDR3aa: CASSLMSAYNEQFF
j_gene: TRBJ1-2; abundance: .; len: 15; d_gene: TRBD1; v_gene: TRBV28; CDR3nt: TGTGCCAGCAGTTTGAACAGGGGCCTTAACTATGGCTACACCTTC; CDR3aa: CASSLNRGLNYGYTF
j_gene: TRBJ2-7; abundance: .; len: 15; d_gene: TRBD1; v_gene: TRBV7-9; CDR3nt: TGTGCCAGCAGCACCTCCGGGACAGGGTACCACGAGCAGTACTTC; CDR3aa: CASSTSGTGYHEQYF
j_gene: TRBJ2-6; abundance: .; len: 14; d_gene: .; v_gene: TRBV29-1; CDR3nt: TGCAGCGTTGAACTTAGCTCTGGGGCCAACGTCCTGACTTTC; CDR3aa: CSVELSSGANVLTF
j_gene: TRBJ2-1; abundance: .; len: 17; d_gene: TRBD2; v_gene: TRBV9; CDR3nt: TGTGCCAGCAGCCCGTCCCCCGGGACTAGCGGGTTAAATGAGCAGTTCTTC; CDR3aa: CASSPSPGTSGLNEQFF
j_gene: TRBJ1-1; abundance: .; len: 12; d_gene: .; v_gene: TRBV30; CDR3nt: TGTGCCTGGGGGGGCATGAACACTGAAGCTTTCTTT; CDR3aa: CAWGGMNTEAFF
j_gene: TRBJ2-1; abundance: few; len: 15; d_gene: TRBD2; v_gene: TRBV29-1; CDR3nt: TGCAGCGTTGAAGGCACTAGCGGGAGGGCCGACGAGCAGTTCTTC; CDR3aa: CSVEGTSGRADEQFF
j_gene: TRBJ1-1; abundance: .; len: 16; d_gene: .; v_gene: TRBV6-5; CDR3nt: TGTGCCAGCAGTTACTCAGCCGACAGCTTGAACACTGAAGCTTTCTTT; CDR3aa: CASSYSADSLNTEAFF
j_gene: TRBJ2-7; abundance: .; len: 16; d_gene: TRBD1; v_gene: TRBV5-6; CDR3nt: TGTGCCAGCAGCGATACCGGTGGCAGGGGGCGCAGGGAGCAGTACTTC; CDR3aa: CASSDTGGRGRREQYF
j_gene: TRBJ1-1; abundance: .; len: 13; d_gene: .; v_gene: TRBV9; CDR3nt: TGTGCCAGCAGCGTAGCAGGGTACACTGAAGCTTTCTTT; CDR3aa: CASSVAGYTEAFF
j_gene: TRBJ2-7; abundance: .; len: 16; d_gene: TRBD2; v_gene: TRBV5-4; CDR3nt: TGTGCCAGCAGCTCAAAGAAACTAGCGGGAGTGTACGAGCAGTACTTC; CDR3aa: CASSSKKLAGVYEQYF
j_gene: TRBJ1-2; abundance: .; len: 15; d_gene: .; v_gene: TRBV6-6; CDR3nt: TGTGCCAGCAGTTCCCTGGACAGACCTCTATCTGGCTACACCTTC; CDR3aa: CASSSLDRPLSGYTF
j_gene: TRBJ2-5; abundance: .; len: 13; d_gene: TRBD1; v_gene: TRBV28; CDR3nt: TGTGCCAGCAGTCCCAGGGGGCAAGAGACCCAGTACTTC; CDR3aa: CASSPRGQETQYF
j_gene: TRBJ2-4; abundance: .; len: 15; d_gene: TRBD2; v_gene: TRBV5-4; CDR3nt: TGTGCCAGCAGTCCGCAGCGGGGGACCAAAAACAGTCAGTACTTC; CDR3aa: CASSPQRGTKNSQYF
j_gene: TRBJ1-4; abundance: .; len: 16; d_gene: TRBD1; v_gene: TRBV7-6; CDR3nt: TGTGCCAGCAGCTTAAGCCAGGGGGCTCGGGGGGAAAAACTGTTTTTT; CDR3aa: CASSLSQGARGEKLFF
j_gene: TRBJ2-2; abundance: once; len: 13; d_gene: .; v_gene: TRBV11-2; CDR3nt: TGTGCCAGCAGCCGAGTAATCACCGGGGAGCTGTTTTTT; CDR3aa: CASSRVITGELFF
j_gene: TRBJ1-2; abundance: .; len: 18; d_gene: TRBD1; v_gene: TRBV5-1; CDR3nt: TGCGCCAGCAGGACGACCCTTACAGACAGGGCGCTCCTCTATGGCTACACCTTC; CDR3aa: CASRTTLTDRALLYGYTF
j_gene: TRBJ1-1; abundance: .; len: 12; d_gene: .; v_gene: TRBV19; CDR3nt: TGTGCCAGTAGTAGGTCGGGCACTGAAGCTTTCTTT; CDR3aa: CASSRSGTEAFF
j_gene: TRBJ1-1; abundance: .; len: 15; d_gene: TRBD1; v_gene: TRBV19; CDR3nt: TGTGCCAGTAGTACCCGGACAGGGCCTAACACTGAAGCTTTCTTT; CDR3aa: CASSTRTGPNTEAFF
j_gene: TRBJ2-4; abundance: .; len: 14; d_gene: TRBD2; v_gene: TRBV28; CDR3nt: TGTGCCAGCAGTTTGGCGGGGGACAAAAACATTCAGTACTTC; CDR3aa: CASSLAGDKNIQYF
j_gene: TRBJ2-7; abundance: .; len: 14; d_gene: TRBD1; v_gene: TRBV10-3; CDR3nt: TGTGCCATCAACCCGGGACAGGGCTCCTACGAGCAGTACTTC; CDR3aa: CAINPGQGSYEQYF
j_gene: TRBJ1-5; abundance: .; len: 14; d_gene: .; v_gene: TRBV21-1; CDR3nt: TGTGCCAGCAGGGCAGGGAGGCCGAATCAGCCCCAGCATTTT; CDR3aa: CASRAGRPNQPQHF
j_gene: TRBJ2-5; abundance: .; len: 15; d_gene: .; v_gene: TRBV7-9; CDR3nt: TGTGCCAGCAGCTTAGGGACTGGATCGTGGGAGACCCAGTACTTC; CDR3aa: CASSLGTGSWETQYF
j_gene: TRBJ2-7; abundance: once; len: 13; d_gene: .; v_gene: TRBV5-4; CDR3nt: TGTGCCAGCAGATCCGGAGGATCCGACGAGCAGTACTTC; CDR3aa: CASRSGGSDEQYF
j_gene: TRBJ2-2; abundance: .; len: 14; d_gene: .; v_gene: TRBV6-5; CDR3nt: TGTGCCAGCAGGAGAGGTACTAACACCGGGGAGCTGTTTTTT; CDR3aa: CASRRGTNTGELFF
j_gene: TRBJ1-6; abundance: .; len: 14; d_gene: TRBD1; v_gene: TRBV6-5; CDR3nt: TGTGCCAGCAGTTACGGGACAGCCAATTCACCCCTCCACTTT; CDR3aa: CASSYGTANSPLHF
j_gene: TRBJ2-7; abundance: once; len: 14; d_gene: .; v_gene: TRBV18; CDR3nt: TGTGCCAGCTCACCTCAGGGCGGACAATACGAGCAGTACTTC; CDR3aa: CASSPQGGQYEQYF
j_gene: TRBJ2-1; abundance: .; len: 14; d_gene: .; v_gene: TRBV30; CDR3nt: TGTGCCATGAGGAGGGACGGGAAAATTAGCGAGCAGTTCTTC; CDR3aa: CAMRRDGKISEQFF
j_gene: TRBJ2-7; abundance: .; len: 19; d_gene: .; v_gene: TRBV21-1; CDR3nt: TGTGCCAGCAGCAAAGCGAGGACAGGGCCCCCCGGATCCTCCTACGAGCAGTACTTC; CDR3aa: CASSKARTGPPGSSYEQYF
j_gene: TRBJ2-1; abundance: few; len: 13; d_gene: TRBD2; v_gene: TRBV30; CDR3nt: TGTGCCCGTACTAGCGGGAGTTCAAATGAGCAGTTCTTC; CDR3aa: CARTSGSSNEQFF
j_gene: TRBJ1-2; abundance: few; len: 14; d_gene: .; v_gene: TRBV6-5; CDR3nt: TGTGCCAGCTCTATCGCCCCCAGGGGCCATGGCTACACCTTC; CDR3aa: CASSIAPRGHGYTF
j_gene: TRBJ1-6; abundance: .; len: 14; d_gene: .; v_gene: TRBV5-1; CDR3nt: TGCGCCAGCAGGGGAGGGACTTATAATTCACCCCTCCACTTT; CDR3aa: CASRGGTYNSPLHF